The present T cell receptor beta chain was sequenced within a study of blood T cell repertoires in COVID-19. Here immunoSEQ multiplex PCR was the method, and the copy in TCRdb shows in-frame clones only, minus some. The sample records a few hundred thousand clones, around four fifths being singletons. This clone was seen more than once but under ten times. Germline CDR1 LGHDT, CDR2 YNNKEL (reference sequence). CDR3 length: 15 residues. The V end was cut by 2 bases, the J end by 3 bases, with 11 bases between. The TCR originated in a woman aged 50 to 60 with acute or convalescent COVID-19. Sequencing was carried out using peripheral blood. This sequence joins TRBV3-1 (or the pseudogene TRBV3-2) and TRBJ1-3; TRBD1 is a possible D gene (6 bases). CDR3 region: CASSQRGGGGNTIYF. The CDR3 DNA sequence: TGTGCCAGCAGCCAACGAGGGGGGGGTGGAAACACCATATATTTT.